These 13 T cell receptor beta chains were sequenced from one sample in a study of CD4 T cells in relation to SARS-CoV-2 and coronaviruses. TCRdb's table, derived via immunoSEQ multiplex PCR, lists solely in-frame clones and lacks some. The sample carries under 15,000 clones, less than 70% recorded once. Their antigen targets remain unknown. Before the COVID-19 pandemic, during about 2011-2018, CD4+ T cells were taken from unexposed donors. Isolation of CD4+ T cells took place after around 11 days in culture. Sequencing was done on a sample of CD4+ T cells from PBMCs, cultured in vitro. The source of these receptors is a human donor in good health.

The J gene is TRBJ1-2, the V gene TRBV2, with D possibly being TRBD1 (5 bases). Germline values: CDR1 SNHLY, CDR2 FYNNEI. This CDR3 region has 14 residues. Between the trimmed V and J ends, which lost 2 bases and 5 bases, there was a span of 12 bases. The CDR3 sequence: CASSELGGLYGYTF. CDR3 coding DNA: TGTGCCAGCAGTGAACTGGGGGGTCTATATGGCTACACCTTC.

The V gene is TRBV11-2, the J gene TRBJ2-2; tentative D call: TRBD2 (5 bases). Germline lookup yields CDR1 SGHAT and CDR2 FQNNGV. V lost 5 bases and J 5 bases, leaving 18 bases between the germline ends. The CDR3 has 16 amino acids. This chain's CDR3 is CASSPLHDPGTGELFF. As DNA, the CDR3 is TGTGCCAGCAGCCCCCTTCATGACCCGGGAACCGGGGAGCTGTTTTTT.

The chain carries TRBV24-1 and TRBJ2-2, with D possibly TRBD1 on 6 matching bases. Germline V gene lookup returns CDR1 KGHDR and CDR2 SFDVKD. The CDR3 runs 15 residues. V shed 1 base and J shed 7 bases, with 12 bases lying between them. The CDR3 region is CATSDLAGDRGELFF. DNA for the CDR3: TGTGCCACCAGTGATTTAGCAGGGGACCGCGGGGAGCTGTTTTTT.

The chain recombines TRBV28 with TRBJ2-5, with D maybe TRBD2 (6 bases). The germline CDR1 and CDR2 sequences are MDHEN and SYDVKM. This CDR3 has 16 amino acids. Trimming took off 4 bases at V and 4 bases at J, with 19 bases between the two ends. CDR3 in amino acids: CASSSSLTGEGETQYF. The CDR3 bases are TGTGCCAGCAGTTCCTCCCTAACGGGAGAAGGAGAGACCCAGTACTTC.

The genes are TRBV5-1 and TRBJ2-7, with 8 bases identical to TRBD1. From germline, CDR1 is SGHRS and CDR2 YFSETQ. V shed 4 bases and J 3 bases; nucleotides not matched to a gene: 6. The CDR3 runs to 14 residues. The DNA of the CDR3 is TGCGCCAGCAGCACGGGACAGGCGATCTACGAGCAGTACTTC. Translation gives CASSTGQAIYEQYF.

This chain links TRBV19 with TRBJ2-5; TRBD2 matches at 7 bases. The CDR3 covers 15 residues. V was clipped by 7 bases and J by 0 bases; unmatched bases: 8. Germline V gives CDR1 LNHDA, CDR2 SQIVND (reference sequence). The CDR3, as DNA: TGTGCCAGTACGCCGGGAGCGGGACACCAAGAGACCCAGTACTTC. Translating gives CASTPGAGHQETQYF.

This sequence joins TRBV29-1 and TRBJ2-7, with D perhaps given as TRBD1 or TRBD2 (5 bases each). Germline loops: CDR1 SQVTM, CDR2 ANQGSEA. The CDR3 consists of 13 residues. V lost 6 bases and J 3 bases, leaving 15 bases between the germline ends. The CDR3: CSVNRDEDYEQYF. CDR3 nucleotides: TGCAGCGTGAACCGGGACGAAGACTACGAGCAGTACTTC.

V is TRBV6-5 and J is TRBJ2-7; D is possibly TRBD2 (6 bases). This CDR3 region has 15 residues. V was clipped by 10 bases and J by 2 bases, with 21 bases between them. Per the germline V gene, CDR1 is MNHEY and CDR2 is SVGAGI. CDR3 sequence reads: CATTPGLLNTYEQYF. DNA for the CDR3: TGTGCCACCACACCGGGACTCTTAAACACCTACGAGCAGTACTTC.

The V gene is TRBV27, the J gene TRBJ1-1; D unclear. The CDR3 sequence is 16 residues long. From germline, CDR1 is MNHEY and CDR2 SMNVEV (reference sequence). Trimming left V 5 bases short and J 8 bases short, with 24 bases between. The CDR3 loop is CASSKPRGKATVEAFF. Written as DNA, the CDR3 is TGTGCCAGCAGTAAGCCCCGGGGAAAGGCCACCGTCGAAGCTTTCTTT.

This clone was counted only a few times. This chain uses TRBV18 with TRBJ2-3, with TRBD2 matching over 11 bases. Per germline, CDR1 KGHSH and CDR2 LQKENI. With 3 bases clipped from V and 2 bases from J, the junction kept 4 bases outside the gene matches. This CDR3 region has 16 residues. As DNA, the CDR3 is TGTGCCAGCTCACCCATAGCGGGAGGGCCCACAGATACGCAGTATTTT. Its protein product is CASSPIAGGPTDTQYF.

The V gene is TRBV6-5, the J gene TRBJ2-7; 7 bases fit TRBD1. The V gene's germline CDR1 is MNHEY and CDR2 SVGAGI. The CDR3 runs 14 residues. V lost 6 bases and J lost 1; bases outside the gene matches: 6. This CDR3 is CASSRGTASYEQYF. As DNA, the CDR3 is TGTGCCAGCAGCAGGGGGACAGCATCCTACGAGCAGTACTTC.

The J gene is TRBJ2-7, the V gene TRBV5-1; D not resolved. The germline gives CDR1 SGHRS, CDR2 YFSETQ. The CDR3 runs to 14 residues. V was shortened by 1 base and J by 0 bases, with 8 bases between the two germline ends. Here the CDR3 reads CASSLPADSYEQYF. The CDR3 coding sequence is TGCGCCAGCAGCTTGCCCGCCGACTCCTACGAGCAGTACTTC.

This clone was counted only a few times. The gene calls are TRBV25-1 and TRBJ2-3; D ambiguous. The CDR3 is made up of 14 amino acids. V shed 7 bases and J shed 2 bases, with 13 bases lying between them. Germline V lookup: CDR1 MGHDK, CDR2 SYGVNS. Here the CDR3 reads CASKSVLHTDTQYF. DNA of the CDR3: TGTGCCAGCAAATCGGTCCTCCACACAGATACGCAGTATTTT.